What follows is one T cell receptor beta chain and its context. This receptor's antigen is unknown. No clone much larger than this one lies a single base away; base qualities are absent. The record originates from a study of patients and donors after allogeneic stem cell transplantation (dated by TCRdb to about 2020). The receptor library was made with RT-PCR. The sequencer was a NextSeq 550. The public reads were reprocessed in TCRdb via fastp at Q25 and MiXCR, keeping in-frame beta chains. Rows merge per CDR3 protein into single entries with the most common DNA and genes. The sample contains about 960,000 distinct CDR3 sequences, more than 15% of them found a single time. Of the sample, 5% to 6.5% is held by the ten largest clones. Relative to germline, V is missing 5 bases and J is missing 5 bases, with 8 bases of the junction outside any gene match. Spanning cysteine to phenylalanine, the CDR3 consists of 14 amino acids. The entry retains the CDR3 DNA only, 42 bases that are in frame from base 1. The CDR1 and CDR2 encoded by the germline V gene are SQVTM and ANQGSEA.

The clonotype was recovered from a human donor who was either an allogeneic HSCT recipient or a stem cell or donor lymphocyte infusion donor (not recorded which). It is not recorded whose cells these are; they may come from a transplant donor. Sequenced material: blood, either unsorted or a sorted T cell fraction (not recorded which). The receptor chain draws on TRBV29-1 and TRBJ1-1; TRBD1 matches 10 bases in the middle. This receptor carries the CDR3 CSVTTGTGVTEAFF. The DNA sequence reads TGCAGCGTTACAACCGGGACAGGGGTTACTGAAGCTTTCTTT.